This is a list of T cell receptor beta chains from one sample in a study of T cell responses to AZD1222 COVID-19 vaccine. Profiled with immunoSEQ multiplex PCR; TCRdb holds only in-frame clones, not every one. The sample has about 200,000 clones; 88% are singletons. Material: peripheral blood, obtained on day 0 of AZD1222 vaccination. The receptor source for this set is an adult in good health. The CDR3 runs from the conserved cysteine through the conserved F or W. The D gene is left open where the match is weak. The size field is filled for only some rows; it gives once, few, many or a size class.

>NA|TRBV14|TRBD2|TRBJ2-2
TGTGCCAGCAGCCAAGATAGGGGACTAGCGGGCCAAACCGGGGAGCTGTTTTTT
CASSQDRGLAGQTGELFF
>NA|TRBV2|TRBD2|TRBJ2-1
TGTGCCAGCAAAGGACTAGTCTCTGAGCAGTTCTTC
CASKGLVSEQFF
>NA|TRBV2|NA|TRBJ1-1
TGTGCCAGCAGGGGAGACAGGTTAAACACTGAAGCTTTCTTT
CASRGDRLNTEAFF
>NA|TRBV7-8|TRBD1|TRBJ2-2
TGTGCCAGCAGGACAGGGCCCGGGGAGCTGTTTTTT
CASRTGPGELFF
>NA|TRBV7-9|NA|TRBJ1-4
TGTGCCAGCAGCTTTACAGGGACAACTAATGAAAAACTGTTTTTT
CASSFTGTTNEKLFF
>NA|TRBV5-1|NA|TRBJ1-1
TGCGCCAGCAGCTTGGACCAGACGAACACTGAAGCTTTCTTT
CASSLDQTNTEAFF
>once|TRBV7-7|NA|TRBJ1-6
TGTGCCAGCAGCTTCGCCCCAGGGTACCCCCTCCACTTT
CASSFAPGYPLHF
>NA|TRBV9|TRBD1|TRBJ1-1
TGTGCCAGCAGCGTAGGGACAGGGGCGGGCACTGAAGCTTTCTTT
CASSVGTGAGTEAFF
>few|TRBV18|NA|TRBJ2-5
TGTGCCAGCTCACTGGACGGGGAGACCCAGTACTTC
CASSLDGETQYF
>NA|TRBV7-9|NA|TRBJ2-5
TGTGCCAGCAGCTTTGGGCAGCCCCAAGAGACCCAGTACTTC
CASSFGQPQETQYF
>NA|TRBV5-1|NA|TRBJ1-6
TGCGCCAGCAGCTTGGAGGGCAGAACCAATTCACCCCTCCACTTT
CASSLEGRTNSPLHF
>NA|TRBV7-9|NA|TRBJ2-6
TGTGCCAGCAGCTCCTTACTGTGGGGGGCCAACGTCCTGACTTTC
CASSSLLWGANVLTF
>few|TRBV30|NA|TRBJ1-5
TGTGCCTGGAGTGTCGGAAGAACTGGGAATAGCAATCAGCCCCAGCATTTT
CAWSVGRTGNSNQPQHF
>NA|TRBV7-9|NA|TRBJ2-5
TGTGCCAGCAGCTTAGCGGCAAGGATGGAGACCCAGTACTTC
CASSLAARMETQYF
>NA|TRBV6-4|NA|TRBJ1-1
TGTGCCAGCAGGCAGGCTCAGGGCACCGAAGCTTTCTTT
CASRQAQGTEAFF
>few|TRBV2|NA|TRBJ1-3
TGTGCCAGCAGTCCTGACAGCTACTCTGGAAACACCATATATTTT
CASSPDSYSGNTIYF
>NA|TRBV10-2|NA|TRBJ2-7
TGCGCCAGCACCGACTCAGGGGGGACGGACGAGCAGTACTTC
CASTDSGGTDEQYF
>NA|TRBV28|NA|TRBJ2-7
TGTGCCAGCAGTTTTCTCCCGTGGGAGCAGTACTTC
CASSFLPWEQYF
>NA|TRBV10-3|NA|TRBJ1-6
TGTGCCATCAGTGGTGGAGGAGGGGATTCACCCCTCCACTTT
CAISGGGGDSPLHF
>NA|TRBV7-3|NA|TRBJ2-7
TGTGCCAGCAGCATATCACAGGGATACGAGCAGTACTTC
CASSISQGYEQYF
>NA|TRBV6-5|TRBD1|TRBJ2-1
TGTGCCAGCAGTTACTCTTTGACAGGGGGGGATGAGCAGTTCTTC
CASSYSLTGGDEQFF
>NA|TRBV7-3|NA|TRBJ2-2
TGTGCCAGCAGCTTAGTAGCGTCCGGGGAGCTGTTTTTT
CASSLVASGELFF
>NA|TRBV11-1|NA|TRBJ1-2
TGTGCCAGCAGTTCCGAGTTACGGGTCGGCGACTATGGCTACACCTTC
CASSSELRVGDYGYTF
>NA|TRBV5-1|NA|TRBJ2-7
TGCGCCAGCAGCTGGCGGGACGCCAGCTCCTACGAGCAGTACTTC
CASSWRDASSYEQYF
>NA|TRBV9|NA|TRBJ1-1
TGTGCCAGCAGCGTAGGGGCAGGGCCCCTAATGAACACTGAAGCTTTCTTT
CASSVGAGPLMNTEAFF
>NA|TRBV6-5|NA|TRBJ1-3
TGTGCCAGCAGTTACTCAGCGAGCTCTGGAAACACCATATATTTT
CASSYSASSGNTIYF
>NA|TRBV13|NA|TRBJ2-5
TGTGCCAGCAGCCGCGGGACAATACAAGAGACCCAGTACTTC
CASSRGTIQETQYF
>NA|TRBV2|TRBD1|TRBJ1-2
TGTGCCAGCAAGGGAAATACAGGGGTCTTACGCTACACCTTC
CASKGNTGVLRYTF
>NA|TRBV23-1|NA|TRBJ1-1
TGCGCCAGCGTCCCTTCCGGGACGAACACTGAAGCTTTCTTT
CASVPSGTNTEAFF
>NA|TRBV23-1|TRBD1|TRBJ1-5
TGCGCCAGCAGGACAGGGGATCAGCCCCAGCATTTT
CASRTGDQPQHF
>NA|TRBV12-3/TRBV12-4|NA|TRBJ1-1
TGTGCCAGCAGTGCATCAGGGCAAGCTGAAGCTTTCTTT
CASSASGQAEAFF
>NA|TRBV5-1|NA|TRBJ2-5
TGCGCCAGCAGGCTTAACTCGGAGACCCAGTACTTC
CASRLNSETQYF